The entry that follows covers one T cell receptor (beta chain) sequence. Its antigen is as yet unknown. The donors formed part of the approximately 120-subject validation cohort, distinct from the roughly 700-subject first cohort. The data were obtained in a study of cytomegalovirus exposure and HLA in healthy donors. Study-wide points: In a later analysis, first-cohort TCR clusters were found to tend to co-occur in the approximately 120 validation repertoires. Some public TCRs appeared in many individuals, while most sequences were rare.

TCRdb's copy holds only in-frame clones and misses some; the assay was immunoSEQ multiplex PCR. The sample has about 98,000 clones; roughly 87% are singletons. The CDR3 consists of 14 residues. Trimming stripped 9 bases from V and 3 bases from J, with 17 bases between. Germline-derived CDR1 and CDR2 are LNHDA and SQIVND (reference sequence). The chain links TRBV19 to TRBJ1-1; possibly TRBD1 for D (5 bases). The sequence was collected from a woman aged 30 to 39 in good health and CMV-seronegative. Material: PBMCs. The DNA for the CDR3 is TGTGCCAGCCTTAAGGGACTATGGGACACTGAAGCTTTCTTT. Translating gives CASLKGLWDTEAFF. Variable domain in full (rest from reference TRBV19 and TRBJ1-1): DGGITQSPKYLFRKEGQNVTLSCEQNLNHDAMYWYRQDPGQGLRLIYYSQIVNDFQKGDIAEGYSVSREKKESFPLTVTSAQKNPTAFYLCASLKGLWDTEAFFGQGTRLTVV.